These 6 T cell receptor beta chains originate from one sample sequenced in a study of control samples from healthy donors and cancer patients. Method: immunoSEQ multiplex PCR; TCRdb's copy keeps in-frame clones and lacks some. This table holds some 45,000 clones, approximately 82% found once. Sequencing used blood. Receptor source: a man in his 60s in good health.

The chain combines TRBV30 with TRBJ2-7; a weak D match, TRBD1 (6 bases). Germline values: CDR1 GTSNPN, CDR2 SVGIG (reference sequence). Trimming took off 7 bases at V and 4 bases at J, with 20 bases between the two ends. The CDR3 runs 14 residues. The CDR3 loop is CAFHLPGRGYEQYF. CDR3 nucleotide sequence: TGTGCCTTCCATCTCCCGGGCAGGGGATACGAGCAGTACTTC.

The rearrangement joins TRBV25-1 to TRBJ2-7, with TRBD2 identical over 15 bases. The CDR3 loop spans 17 amino acids. V lost 8 bases and J lost 4; bases outside the gene matches: 12. Germline values: CDR1 MGHDK, CDR2 SYGVNS. CDR3 in DNA: TGTGCCAGCGCCGGACTGGGGACTAGCGGGAGGAGTTACGAGCAGTACTTC. Protein product: CASAGLGTSGRSYEQYF.

This chain joins TRBV5-1 and TRBJ1-2; TRBD1 might be the D (5 bases). The CDR3 loop spans 15 amino acids. V shed 3 bases and J shed 2 bases, with 14 bases lying between them. The germline gives CDR1 SGHRS, CDR2 YFSETQ. CDR3 region: CASSSYGGTNYGYTF. The DNA of the CDR3 is TGCGCCAGCAGCTCATACGGGGGGACCAACTATGGCTACACCTTC.

The chain carries TRBV7-9 and TRBJ1-1; D is ambiguous. The V and J ends lost 4 bases and 5 bases respectively, with 14 bases between them. This CDR3 has 14 residues. Germline CDR1 SEHNR, CDR2 FQNEAQ (reference sequence). The CDR3 DNA reads TGTGCCAGCAGCTCGGACGGCCGGAGGACTGAAGCTTTCTTT. Protein: CASSSDGRRTEAFF.

As concerns this clone: Other DNA variants within this sample encode the same CDR3. CDR3 sequence: CASNQDLGLVQPQHF. The CDR3 DNA follows: TGTGCCAGCAATCAAGACTTAGGGTTGGTTCAGCCCCAGCATTTT. The V gene is TRBV2, the J gene TRBJ1-5; D is uncertain. The V and J ends lost 7 bases and 6 bases respectively, with 19 bases between them. Germline lookup yields CDR1 SNHLY and CDR2 FYNNEI. The CDR3 spans 15 residues.

The J gene is TRBJ1-1, the V gene TRBV11-2; no firm D call. Trimming pared 5 bases from V and 0 bases from J, leaving 16 bases between. CDR3 size: 16 residues. Germline CDR1 and CDR2: SGHAT and FQNNGV. Here the CDR3 DNA reads TGTGCCAGCAGCCCCGGCAGGCAACTCTTGAACACTGAAGCTTTCTTT. Translation gives CASSPGRQLLNTEAFF.